The 18 T cell receptor beta chains below come from one sample, sequenced in a study of regulatory T cells in long-lasting Graves disease. Library construction for TCR beta used iRepertoire HTBI primers and Arm-PCR of CDR3 regions. Each CDR3 protein is one row after TCRdb ran MiXCR on the multiplex PCR reads. The top ten hold about two fifths of the sample, which has about 660,000 distinct CDR3 sequences, around 30% seen once. Indicated time point: persistent/refractory GD, antithyroid drugs over 5 years with positive TRAb. The authors made the TCR library using RNA they extracted from PBMCs. The material sequenced was peripheral blood mononuclear cells (PBMCs), taken when the disease was refractory, from a patient treated with antithyroid drugs. The receptors here all came from a female donor with Graves disease.

DNA of the CDR3: TGTGCCAGCAGCCCCAACCGACTAGCGGGGGTAGAGCAGTTCTTC. It encodes CASSPNRLAGVEQFF. The rearrangement joins TRBV7-2 to TRBJ2-1, with 12 bases identical to TRBD2. Germline V gene lookup returns CDR1 SGHTA and CDR2 FQGNSA. J lost 10 bases, V lost 5 bases, and 9 bases had no gene match. The CDR3 runs to 15 residues. Complete variable domain (other parts from reference TRBV7-2 and TRBJ2-1): GAGVSQSPSNKVTEKGKDVELRCDPISGHTALYWYRQSLGQGLEFLIYFQGNSAPDKSGLPSDRFSAERTGGSVSTLTIQRTQQEDSAVYLCASSPNRLAGVEQFFGPGTRLTVL.

The chain is built from TRBV11-2 and TRBJ2-3; D is uncertain. Germline V gives CDR1 SGHAT, CDR2 FQNNGV. The CDR3 runs 13 residues. The germline V and J ends were trimmed by 6 bases and 8 bases, with 15 bases remaining between them. The CDR3 loop reads CASRPPSAGTQYF. The CDR3 bases are TGTGCCAGCAGGCCCCCCTCCGCCGGTACGCAGTATTTT.

This clonotype has at least ten counts. This chain joins TRBV6-2 or TRBV6-3 and TRBJ1-2, with D uncertain. Germline CDR1 and CDR2: MNHEY and SVGEGT. The CDR3 consists of 15 residues. Trimming pared 2 bases from V and 0 bases from J, leaving 10 bases between. CDR3 DNA: TGTGCCAGCAGTTACCACCCTCGTACTAACTATGGCTACACCTTC. Translated: CASSYHPRTNYGYTF.

This chain connects TRBV12-3 or TRBV12-4 to TRBJ2-5, with 13 bases aligning to TRBD2. After removal of 3 bases from V and 5 bases from J, the junction contained 15 bases not matched to a gene. The CDR3 loop spans 19 amino acids. This CDR3 is CASSFSSPTSGRGRETQYF. CDR3 DNA sequence: TGTGCCAGCAGTTTTTCCTCCCCCACTAGCGGGAGGGGTAGGGAGACCCAGTACTTC.

The chain carries TRBV6-1 and TRBJ1-2, with TRBD1 matching over 8 bases. Germline values: CDR1 MNHNS, CDR2 SASEGT. The CDR3 totals 13 residues. The ends lost 2 bases at V and 7 bases at J; junction bases unmatched: 3. CDR3 loop: CASSEQGASGYTF. The CDR3 nucleotides read TGTGCCAGCAGTGAACAGGGGGCTAGTGGCTACACCTTC.

The rearrangement joins TRBV7-9 to TRBJ2-1; D gene ambiguous. V lost 5 bases and J 0 bases, leaving 11 bases between the germline ends. Germline CDR1 is SEHNR and CDR2 is FQNEAQ (reference sequence). The CDR3 covers 15 residues. The CDR3 sequence is CASSHQSSSYNEQFF. CDR3 DNA: TGTGCCAGCAGCCACCAGTCTAGCTCCTACAATGAGCAGTTCTTC.

The gene calls are TRBV5-1 and TRBJ2-6; D tentatively fits TRBD1 or TRBD2 (5 bases each). Germline V lookup: CDR1 SGHRS, CDR2 YFSETQ. CDR3 size: 17 residues. Trimming shortened V by 4 bases and J by 0 bases, and 14 bases separated the two germline ends. The CDR3 loop is CASSPRDVPSGANVLTF. The CDR3 DNA reads as TGCGCCAGCAGCCCCCGGGACGTCCCCTCTGGGGCCAACGTCCTGACTTTC.

This clonotype showed up just a few times. This rearrangement joins TRBV6-5 to TRBJ1-6, with D possibly matching TRBD1 (5 bases). CDR1 MNHEY and CDR2 SVGAGI come from the germline V gene. The CDR3 consists of 14 residues. Trimming cost V 2 bases and J 6 bases, with 8 bases left between them. The CDR3 loop reads CASSYEQANSPLHF. CDR3 DNA sequence: TGTGCCAGCAGTTACGAACAGGCTAATTCACCCCTCCACTTT.

This chain links TRBV5-1 with TRBJ2-2; D uncertain. Trimming cost V 0 bases and J 5 bases, with 8 bases left between them. The CDR3 length is 14 residues. From germline, CDR1 is SGHRS and CDR2 YFSETQ. The CDR3 nucleotides are TGCGCCAGCAGCTTGGGGGTCTGGACCGGGGAGCTGTTTTTT. This codes for CASSLGVWTGELFF.

The rearrangement joins TRBV28 to TRBJ1-5; D ambiguous. Per the germline V gene, CDR1 is MDHEN and CDR2 is SYDVKM. The CDR3 has 14 amino acids. Trimming pared 2 bases from V and 0 bases from J, leaving 5 bases between. Written as DNA, the CDR3 is TGTGCCAGCAGTTTAAAAAATAGCAATCAGCCCCAGCATTTT. Translation: CASSLKNSNQPQHF.

The sample holds a few counts of this clonotype. The rearrangement uses TRBV29-1 and TRBJ1-2; D is undetermined. This CDR3 has 14 residues. Trimming cost V 2 bases and J 7 bases, with 17 bases left between them. Germline assignment: CDR1 SQVTM and CDR2 ANQGSEA. The CDR3 nucleotides read TGCAGCGTTGAACCCCCCGCGGTGGTTAGTGGCTACACCTTC. Protein sequence: CSVEPPAVVSGYTF.

This chain links TRBV28 with TRBJ1-5; tentative D call: TRBD1 (5 bases). Germline V CDR1 and CDR2: MDHEN, SYDVKM. Trimming shortened V by 7 bases and J by 2 bases, and 12 bases separated the two germline ends. The CDR3 sequence is 14 residues long. CDR3 residues: CASTMTAGNQPQHF. The CDR3 nucleotides are TGTGCCAGCACTATGACAGCCGGCAATCAGCCCCAGCATTTT.

The chain uses TRBV5-5 and TRBJ2-2, with 7 bases identical to TRBD2. V shed 4 bases, J shed 3 bases, and the junction held 9 bases outside the gene matches. This CDR3 spans 16 amino acids. Looked up from germline, CDR1 is SGHKS and CDR2 is YYEKEE (reference sequence). CDR3 DNA sequence: TGTGCCAGCAGCCAAGATTGGGGAGGGGACACCGGGGAGCTGTTTTTT. Protein sequence: CASSQDWGGDTGELFF.

The chain employs TRBV10-3 and TRBJ1-4; no clear D gene. Trimming removed 0 bases at V and 0 bases at J, with 8 bases between. From germline, CDR1 is ENHRY and CDR2 SYGVKD. CDR3 length: 16 amino acids. The CDR3 coding sequence is TGTGCCATCAGTGAGTCGTTTGAGGCAACTAATGAAAAACTGTTTTTT. Protein sequence: CAISESFEATNEKLFF.

This clonotype was detected only a few times. This sequence joins TRBV12-3 or TRBV12-4 and TRBJ1-5; 12 bases match TRBD1. The V gene end was trimmed by 6 bases and the J gene end by 3 bases; junction bases not matched to a gene: 6. The CDR3 length is 16 residues. The CDR3 here is CASSNRDRGHNQPQHF. The CDR3 DNA is TGTGCCAGCAGCAACCGGGACAGGGGGCACAATCAGCCCCAGCATTTT.

The rearrangement links TRBV5-1 to TRBJ1-4; 7 bases are shared with TRBD1. The V and J ends lost 1 base and 2 bases, in that order; junction bases with no gene match: 2. This CDR3 spans 15 amino acids. Germline lookup yields CDR1 SGHRS and CDR2 YFSETQ. CDR3: CASSLMGQTNEKLFF. Here the CDR3 DNA reads TGCGCCAGCAGCTTGATGGGACAGACTAATGAAAAACTGTTTTTT.

This chain connects TRBV11-2 to TRBJ2-1, with 9 bases lining up with TRBD1. Germline V gene data show CDR1 as SGHAT and CDR2 as FQNNGV. The CDR3 spans 20 residues. The J segment lost 0 bases and the V segment lost 4 bases, leaving 16 bases of the junction unmatched. The CDR3 DNA reads TGTGCCAGCAGCTCGTCTCCGGGACAGGGTTTCTGGGGCTCCTACAATGAGCAGTTCTTC. Its translation: CASSSSPGQGFWGSYNEQFF.

The chain combines TRBV6-1 with TRBJ2-5; tentative D call: TRBD2 (6 bases). Germline V gives CDR1 MNHNS, CDR2 SASEGT. Trimming took off 3 bases at V and 5 bases at J, with 22 bases between the two ends. This CDR3 contains 17 residues. CDR3 loop: CASSDQSAGPVQETQYF. The CDR3 DNA sequence: TGTGCCAGCAGTGACCAATCGGCGGGGCCCGTCCAGGAGACCCAGTACTTC.